This T cell receptor beta chain was sequenced during a study of blood T cells in healthy people across ages. A J-beta primer mix and a sample-barcoded 5' primer were used in a second PCR of about 6 to 12 cycles. In TCRdb, the 5' RACE reads were re-called with MiXCR into one record per CDR3 protein. The profile covers about 2 million distinct CDR3 sequences, with around 50% appearing a single time and approximately 2.1% taken by the ten largest. Findings of the study overall: Roughly linear age-related decline in beta diversity appeared, significant by age approximately 41. Nothing was known about donor CMV status, and this possibly confounded expanded clonotype changes.

To note about this clonotype: Its antigen is not identified.

PBMCs were isolated at a quantity of at least 6.5 million per sample. CDR3 length equals 14 residues. V was pared by 5 bases and J by 0 bases, with 7 bases between. Germline-derived CDR1 and CDR2 are SEHNR and FQNEAQ (reference sequence). The source of this sequence is a woman in her forties in good health. The sample comprised blood. The V and J genes are TRBV7-9 and TRBJ1-4; D is perhaps TRBD1 (5 bases). The DNA for the CDR3 is TGTGCCAGCAGCGGGGACCCAACTAATGAAAAACTGTTTTTT. This translates into CASSGDPTNEKLFF.